The rows below give T cell receptor beta chains drawn from one sample of a study of T-cell reconstitution after alpha-beta-depleted transplantation in children. TCRdb re-derived calls from the PCR reads in MiXCR, one entry per CDR3 protein. Altogether tens of thousands of distinct CDR3 sequences are present, 40% to 45% being singletons, with the ten largest covering roughly 98%. The sequenced sample was PBMCs, mostly from graft donor cells, obtained 360 days after TCRalphabeta/CD19-depleted stem cell transplant. Receptor source: a male patient between 5 and 17 years old who had a stem cell transplant for acute lymphoblastic leukemia, so the T cells may come from the graft donor. The CDR3 runs from the conserved cysteine through the conserved F or W. A D gene is named only where the DNA matches it firmly. Some rows mark clone size as missing; the rest say once, few, many or name a class of expanded clone.

clone size	D gene	V gene	J gene	CDR3 DNA	CDR3 protein
NA	NA	TRBV3-1	TRBJ2-6	TGTGCCAGCAGCCTAGCCGGGTTTCGTGTCTCTGGGGCCAACGTCCTGACTTTC	CASSLAGFRVSGANVLTF
NA	TRBD2	TRBV20-1	TRBJ2-2	TGCAGTGCTAACGCGGGGGGGTTCAGGAACACCGGGGAGCTGTTTTTT	CSANAGGFRNTGELFF
few	TRBD2	TRBV29-1	TRBJ2-7	TGCAGCGTTAGGATGGGGTGGGGCGGGAGAAGTTACGAGCAGTACTTC	CSVRMGWGGRSYEQYF
NA	TRBD2	TRBV20-1	TRBJ2-1	TGCAGTCCGGGACTACCTTCTGGCTACAATGAGCAGTTCTTC	CSPGLPSGYNEQFF
NA	TRBD2	TRBV6-1	TRBJ2-1	TGTGCCAGCAGCCTACGGGTCATACTAGCGGAGCCAGACAATGAGCAGTTCTTC	CASSLRVILAEPDNEQFF
NA	NA	TRBV9	TRBJ1-1	TGTGCCAGCAGCACCGGTGAGGGGATTTATAACACTGAAGCTTTCTTT	CASSTGEGIYNTEAFF
NA	NA	TRBV10-3	TRBJ2-3	TGTGCCATCAGTGACGCTGTTCAAAACACAGATACGCAGTATTTT	CAISDAVQNTDTQYF
NA	NA	TRBV20-1	TRBJ2-1	TGCAGTGCTAGAGATTTTACCCAGACAACCTACAATGAGCAGTTCTTC	CSARDFTQTTYNEQFF
NA	TRBD2	TRBV6-1	TRBJ2-3	TGTGCCAGCAGCTGGACTAGCGGGAACACAGATACGCAGTATTTT	CASSWTSGNTDTQYF
few	TRBD1	TRBV11-1	TRBJ1-3	TGTGCCAGCAGCAGCGGGGGACAGGGGTTGATCCGTGGAAACACCATATATTTT	CASSSGGQGLIRGNTIYF
NA	NA	TRBV20-1	TRBJ2-6	TGCAGTGCTAGAGATCGACCCTCTGGGGCCAACGTCCTGACTTTC	CSARDRPSGANVLTF
many	NA	TRBV15	TRBJ2-3	TGTGCCACCAGCATGCGAGTACCCACAGATACGCAGTATTTT	CATSMRVPTDTQYF
NA	NA	TRBV12-3/TRBV12-4	TRBJ1-5	TGTGCCAGCAGTTTGCGAACAGGGAATAGCAATCAGCCCCAGCATTTT	CASSLRTGNSNQPQHF
once	NA	TRBV6-2/TRBV6-3	TRBJ1-2	TGTGCCAGCAGTTACTCCAAGGGCTACACCTTC	CASSYSKGYTF
NA	NA	TRBV7-9	TRBJ2-6	TGTGCCAGCAGCTCGAATCAGGGAGCTGGGGCCAACGTCCTGACTTTC	CASSSNQGAGANVLTF
NA	TRBD2	TRBV20-1	TRBJ2-2	TGCAGTGCTACTCTCGGGGCGGGAGGGAGCACCGGGGAGCTGTTTTTT	CSATLGAGGSTGELFF
NA	TRBD1	TRBV7-9	TRBJ2-7	TGTGCCAGCAGCGGCTCGGGACAGGGGAGCTCCTACGAGCAGTACTTC	CASSGSGQGSSYEQYF
once	NA	TRBV27	TRBJ2-7	TGTGCCAGCAGCCCTGGAGGGAAATCCTACGAGCAGTACTTC	CASSPGGKSYEQYF
NA	NA	TRBV6-5	TRBJ2-1	TGTGCCAGCAGTTACCTAGGTAATGAGCAGTTCTTC	CASSYLGNEQFF
NA	NA	TRBV7-2	TRBJ2-2	TGTGCCAGCAGCTTAGTTTGGTCCCTAGGGGGGACCGGGGAGCTGTTTTTT	CASSLVWSLGGTGELFF
few	TRBD2	TRBV29-1	TRBJ2-1	TGCAGCGTTGAAGGTTGGGGGGAGGGGCCAGGACTAGCGGGAAACAATGAGCAGTTCTTC	CSVEGWGEGPGLAGNNEQFF
NA	NA	TRBV12-3/TRBV12-4	TRBJ1-1	TGTGCCAGCAGTTTCTACCTAAGAGGGGGACAAGTGAACACTGAAGCTTTCTTT	CASSFYLRGGQVNTEAFF
NA	NA	TRBV28	TRBJ2-5	TGTGCCAGCAGCTTAGATCTCTCTCAAGAGACCCAGTACTTC	CASSLDLSQETQYF
few	NA	TRBV7-6	TRBJ1-3	TGTGCCAGCAGCTTAGGGGCCCAGAGCTCTGGAAACACCATATATTTT	CASSLGAQSSGNTIYF
NA	TRBD1	TRBV12-3/TRBV12-4	TRBJ1-4	TGTGCCAGCAGAACAGGGGGCGCGAAGAAAAAACTGTTTTTT	CASRTGGAKKKLFF
NA	TRBD1	TRBV28	TRBJ1-5	TGTGCCAGCAGTTTCGGGGGACAGGGGAGAAGTCAGCCCCAGCATTTT	CASSFGGQGRSQPQHF
few	NA	TRBV29-1	TRBJ2-3	TGCAGCGCCGCCCTGGCTAGTGCAGATACGCAGTATTTT	CSAALASADTQYF
NA	NA	TRBV21-1	TRBJ2-2	TGTGCCAGCAGGGGAGTGGACACCGGGGAGCTGTTTTTT	CASRGVDTGELFF
NA	NA	TRBV29-1	TRBJ2-7	TGCAGCGTTGTTAGGGAGTCCGGCGAGCAGTACTTC	CSVVRESGEQYF
NA	NA	TRBV6-5	TRBJ2-7	TGTGCCAGCAGTTCCGGCGTACTTACTACCTACGAGCAGTACTTC	CASSSGVLTTYEQYF
NA	NA	TRBV12-3/TRBV12-4	TRBJ2-6	TGTGCCAGCAGGGGTGTTGGTACTGGGGCCAACGTCCTGACTTTC	CASRGVGTGANVLTF
NA	TRBD1	TRBV4-1	TRBJ1-2	TGCGCCAGCAGCCCTACCCCGACAGGGGGCTATGGCTACACCTTC	CASSPTPTGGYGYTF
many	TRBD2	TRBV27	TRBJ2-1	TGTGCCAGCAGTTCTCATCTAGCGGGTGAATACAATGAGCAGTTCTTC	CASSSHLAGEYNEQFF
NA	NA	TRBV12-3/TRBV12-4	TRBJ2-2	TGTGCCAGCAGTTTAGCCGGACAACTTAACACCGGGGAGCTGTTTTTT	CASSLAGQLNTGELFF
few	NA	TRBV20-1	TRBJ1-1	TGCAGTGTTGGTATAGGGATGAACACTGAAGCTTTCTTT	CSVGIGMNTEAFF
few	NA	TRBV4-3	TRBJ2-2	TGCGCCAGCAGCCAGTTCAATGACCTACCCGGGTTCACCGGGGAGCTGTTTTTT	CASSQFNDLPGFTGELFF
NA	TRBD1	TRBV24-1	TRBJ2-2	TGTGCCACCAGTGATTCCCCAGGGGGCGACACCGGGGAGCTGTTTTTT	CATSDSPGGDTGELFF
NA	NA	TRBV5-1	TRBJ2-1	TGCGCCAGCAGCTTGTGGGAAAGCATTAACAATGAGCAGTTCTTC	CASSLWESINNEQFF
few	NA	TRBV2	TRBJ2-5	TGTGCCAGCAGAGCCGGACTCGCGGAGACCCAGTACTTC	CASRAGLAETQYF
NA	NA	TRBV20-1	TRBJ2-3	TGCAGTGCCCGCCGGGGAGATACGCAGTATTTT	CSARRGDTQYF
NA	NA	TRBV7-9	TRBJ2-2	TGTGCCAGCAGCTTTACGAACACCGGGGAGCTGTTTTTT	CASSFTNTGELFF
NA	NA	TRBV5-5	TRBJ2-3	TGTGCCAGCAGCGACCCCCCAGATGTCACGCAGTATTTT	CASSDPPDVTQYF
NA	TRBD1	TRBV4-2	TRBJ1-3	TGTGCCAGCAGCCAAACGGACAGGGGAAGTTATGGAAACACCATATATTTT	CASSQTDRGSYGNTIYF
NA	NA	TRBV27	TRBJ2-1	TGTGCCAGCAGTTTAAGATGGACATACAATGAGCAGTTCTTC	CASSLRWTYNEQFF
NA	TRBD1	TRBV20-1	TRBJ2-7	TGCAGTGCTTCCCGGGACAGGGGGAACGAGCAGTACTTC	CSASRDRGNEQYF
NA	TRBD1	TRBV20-1	TRBJ2-7	TGCAGTGCTAGAGATCCCCAGGGGGACTCCTACGAGCAGTACTTC	CSARDPQGDSYEQYF
NA	NA	TRBV9	TRBJ1-3	TGTGCCAGCAGCGTAGTTGGGTACGGGGGCCCTGGAAACACCATATATTTT	CASSVVGYGGPGNTIYF
NA	TRBD1	TRBV5-6	TRBJ2-3	TGTGCCAGCAGCTTGCCGGGACAGGGCACAGATACGCAGTATTTT	CASSLPGQGTDTQYF
NA	NA	TRBV29-1	TRBJ2-7	TGCAGCGGCCTCGGAGTGTCCTACGAGCAGTACTTC	CSGLGVSYEQYF
few	TRBD1	TRBV5-1	TRBJ2-7	TGCGCCAGCAGGGGACAGAGTTCCTACGAGCAGTACTTC	CASRGQSSYEQYF
NA	TRBD1	TRBV20-1	TRBJ2-7	TGCAGTGCTTACAGGGGGAACGAGCAGTACTTC	CSAYRGNEQYF
NA	NA	TRBV24-1	TRBJ2-2	TGTGCCACCAGTGATTTGGCAGGGCTGAACACCGGGGAGCTGTTTTTT	CATSDLAGLNTGELFF
NA	TRBD1	TRBV5-1	TRBJ2-3	TGCGCCAGCAGCCCCCGACAGGGAGACACAGATACGCAGTATTTT	CASSPRQGDTDTQYF
NA	NA	TRBV7-8	TRBJ2-3	TGTGCCAGCAGCTTGGGGGGCGCGGGCACAGATACGCAGTATTTT	CASSLGGAGTDTQYF
NA	NA	TRBV28	TRBJ2-1	TGTGCCAGCAGTCCAAACAGGGGGAGGGGTTACAATGAGCAGTTCTTC	CASSPNRGRGYNEQFF
NA	NA	TRBV7-9	TRBJ2-1	TGTGCCAGCAGCTTAGAGGGGGGATCCCTCTACAATGAGCAGTTCTTC	CASSLEGGSLYNEQFF
few	NA	TRBV29-1	TRBJ2-7	TGCAGCGTTGAAGATACAGGATCCTACGAGCAGTACTTC	CSVEDTGSYEQYF